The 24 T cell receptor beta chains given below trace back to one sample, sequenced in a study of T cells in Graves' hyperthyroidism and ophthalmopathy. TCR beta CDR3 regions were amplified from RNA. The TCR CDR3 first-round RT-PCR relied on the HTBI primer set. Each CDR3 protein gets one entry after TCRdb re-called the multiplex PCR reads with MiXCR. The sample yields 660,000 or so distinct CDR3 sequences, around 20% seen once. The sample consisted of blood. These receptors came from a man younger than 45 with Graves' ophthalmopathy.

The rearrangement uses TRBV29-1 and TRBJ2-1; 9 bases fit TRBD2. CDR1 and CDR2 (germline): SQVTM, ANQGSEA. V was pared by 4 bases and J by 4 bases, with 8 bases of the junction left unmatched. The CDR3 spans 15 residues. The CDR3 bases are TGCAGCGTTGTTACGACTAGCGGAACGTACAATGAGCAGTTCTTC. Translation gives CSVVTTSGTYNEQFF.

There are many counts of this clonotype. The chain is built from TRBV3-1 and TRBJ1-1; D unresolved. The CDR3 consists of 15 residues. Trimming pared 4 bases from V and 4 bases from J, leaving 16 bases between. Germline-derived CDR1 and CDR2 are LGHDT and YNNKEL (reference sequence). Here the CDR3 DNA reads TGTGCCAGCAGCCTCTCGGGGAGCCGTGGCACTGAAGCTTTCTTT. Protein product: CASSLSGSRGTEAFF. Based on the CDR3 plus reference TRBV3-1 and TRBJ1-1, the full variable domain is DTAVSQTPKYLVTQMGNDKSIKCEQNLGHDTMYWYKQDSKKFLKIMFSYNNKELIINETVPNRFSPKSPDKAHLNLHINSLELGDSAVYFCASSLSGSRGTEAFFGQGTRLTVV.

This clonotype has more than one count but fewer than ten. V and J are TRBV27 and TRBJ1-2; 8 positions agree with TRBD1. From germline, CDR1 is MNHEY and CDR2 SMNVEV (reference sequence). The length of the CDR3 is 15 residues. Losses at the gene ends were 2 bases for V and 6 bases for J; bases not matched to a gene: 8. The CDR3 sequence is CASSLIGQGADGYTF. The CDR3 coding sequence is TGTGCCAGCAGTTTAATAGGACAGGGCGCGGATGGCTACACCTTC.

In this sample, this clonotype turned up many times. The CDR3 nucleotides are TGTGCCTGGACCGGGAACAGGGGGCAGGACACTGAAGCTTTCTTT. Encoded protein: CAWTGNRGQDTEAFF. The chain carries TRBV30 and TRBJ1-1; 9 bases line up with TRBD1. The CDR3 contains 15 residues. Germline CDR1 and CDR2: GTSNPN and SVGIG (reference sequence). With V trimmed by 4 bases and J by 3 bases, 9 bases remained unmatched.

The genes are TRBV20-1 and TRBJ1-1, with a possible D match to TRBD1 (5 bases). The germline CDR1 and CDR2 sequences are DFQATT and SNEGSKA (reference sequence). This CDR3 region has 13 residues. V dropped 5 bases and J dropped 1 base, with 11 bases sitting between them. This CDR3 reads CSAGHSKNTEAFF. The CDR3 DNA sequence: TGCAGTGCTGGACACAGCAAGAACACTGAAGCTTTCTTT.

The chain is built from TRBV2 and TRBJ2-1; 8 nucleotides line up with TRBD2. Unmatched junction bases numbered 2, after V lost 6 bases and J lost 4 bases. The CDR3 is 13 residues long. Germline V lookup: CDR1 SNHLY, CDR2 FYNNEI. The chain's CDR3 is CASRGTRYNEQFF. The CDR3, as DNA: TGTGCCAGCAGAGGGACTAGGTACAATGAGCAGTTCTTC. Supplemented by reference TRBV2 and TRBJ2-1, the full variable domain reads EPEVTQTPSHQVTQMGQEVILRCVPISNHLYFYWYRQILGQKVEFLVSFYNNEISEKSEIFDDQFSVERPDGSNFTLKIRSTKLEDSAMYFCASRGTRYNEQFFGPGTRLTVL.

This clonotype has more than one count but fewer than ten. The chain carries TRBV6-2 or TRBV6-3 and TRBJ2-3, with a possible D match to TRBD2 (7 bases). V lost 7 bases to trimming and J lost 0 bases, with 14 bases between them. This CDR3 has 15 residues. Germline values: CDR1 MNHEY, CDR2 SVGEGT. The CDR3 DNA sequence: TGTGCCAGCACCCTTAGGGGGGGCAGCACAGATACGCAGTATTTT. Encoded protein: CASTLRGGSTDTQYF.

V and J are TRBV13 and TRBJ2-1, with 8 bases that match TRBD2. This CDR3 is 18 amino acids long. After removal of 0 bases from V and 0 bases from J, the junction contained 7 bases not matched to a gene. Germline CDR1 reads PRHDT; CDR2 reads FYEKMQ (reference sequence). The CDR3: CASSLGLAEGDSYNEQFF. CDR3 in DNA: TGTGCCAGCAGCTTAGGACTAGCGGAGGGGGACTCCTACAATGAGCAGTTCTTC.

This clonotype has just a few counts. The DNA for the CDR3 is TGTGCCAGCTCACCGTTTCAGGGCGGGAGTGGGTCCTACGAGCAGTACTTC. Encoded protein: CASSPFQGGSGSYEQYF. This chain uses TRBV18 with TRBJ2-7, with 7 bases aligning to TRBD2. The CDR3 contains 17 residues. V shed 3 bases and J 1 base; nucleotides not matched to a gene: 12. Germline assignment: CDR1 KGHSH and CDR2 LQKENI.

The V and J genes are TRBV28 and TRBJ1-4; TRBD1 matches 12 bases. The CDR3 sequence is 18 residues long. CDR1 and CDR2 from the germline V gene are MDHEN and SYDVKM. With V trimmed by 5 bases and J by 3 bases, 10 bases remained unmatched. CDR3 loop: CASSPFPGQGASNEKLFF. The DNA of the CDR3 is TGTGCCAGCAGTCCCTTTCCGGGACAGGGGGCGTCTAATGAAAAACTGTTTTTT.

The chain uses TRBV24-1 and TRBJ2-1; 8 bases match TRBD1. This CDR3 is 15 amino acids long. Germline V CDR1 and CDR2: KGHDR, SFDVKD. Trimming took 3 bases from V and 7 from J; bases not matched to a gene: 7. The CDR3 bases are TGTGCCACCAGTGATAACGGACAGGGAATGAATGAGCAGTTCTTC. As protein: CATSDNGQGMNEQFF.

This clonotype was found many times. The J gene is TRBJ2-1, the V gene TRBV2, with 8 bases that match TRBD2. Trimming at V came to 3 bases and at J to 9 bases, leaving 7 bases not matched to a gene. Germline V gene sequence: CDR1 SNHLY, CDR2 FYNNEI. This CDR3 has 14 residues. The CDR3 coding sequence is TGTGCCAGCAGTGACACTAGCGGTCTGAGTGAGCAGTTCTTC. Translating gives CASSDTSGLSEQFF.

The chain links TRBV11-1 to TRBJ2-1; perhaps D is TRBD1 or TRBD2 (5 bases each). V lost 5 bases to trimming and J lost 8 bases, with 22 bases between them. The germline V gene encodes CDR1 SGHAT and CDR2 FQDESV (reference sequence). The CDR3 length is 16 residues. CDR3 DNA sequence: TGTGCCAGCAGCCTCTCCCGGGACCCACGGAGTCATGAGCAGTTCTTC. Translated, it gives CASSLSRDPRSHEQFF.

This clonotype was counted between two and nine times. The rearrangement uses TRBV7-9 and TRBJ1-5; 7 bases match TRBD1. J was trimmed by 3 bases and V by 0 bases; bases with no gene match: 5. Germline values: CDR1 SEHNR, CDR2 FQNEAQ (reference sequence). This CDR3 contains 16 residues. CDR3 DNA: TGTGCCAGCAGCTTAGCTACAGGGGCCTACAATCAGCCCCAGCATTTT. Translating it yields CASSLATGAYNQPQHF.

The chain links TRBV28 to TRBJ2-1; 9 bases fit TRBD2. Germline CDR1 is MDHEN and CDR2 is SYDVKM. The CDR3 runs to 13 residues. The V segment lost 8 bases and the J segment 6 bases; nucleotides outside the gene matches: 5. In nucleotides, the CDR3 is TGTGCCAGCGAGCGGGAGGTGGTCAATGAGCAGTTCTTC. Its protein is CASEREVVNEQFF.

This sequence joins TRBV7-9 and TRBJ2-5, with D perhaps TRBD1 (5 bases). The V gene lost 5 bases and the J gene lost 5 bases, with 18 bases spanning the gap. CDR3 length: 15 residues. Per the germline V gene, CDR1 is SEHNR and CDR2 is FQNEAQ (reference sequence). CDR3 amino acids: CASSPSGPSGETQYF. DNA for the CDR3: TGTGCCAGCAGCCCATCAGGGCCTTCAGGGGAGACCCAGTACTTC.

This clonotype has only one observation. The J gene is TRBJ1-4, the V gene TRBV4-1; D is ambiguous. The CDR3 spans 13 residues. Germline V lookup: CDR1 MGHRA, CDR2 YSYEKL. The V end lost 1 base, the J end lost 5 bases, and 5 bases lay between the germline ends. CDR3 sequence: CASSQVINEKLFF. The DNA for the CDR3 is TGCGCCAGCAGCCAAGTCATCAATGAAAAACTGTTTTTT.

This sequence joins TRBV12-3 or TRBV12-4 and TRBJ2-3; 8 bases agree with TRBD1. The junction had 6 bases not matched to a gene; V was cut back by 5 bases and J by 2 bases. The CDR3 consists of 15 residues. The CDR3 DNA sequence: TGTGCCAGCAGTAACGACAGGGGTTCCACAGATACGCAGTATTTT. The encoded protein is CASSNDRGSTDTQYF.

The CDR3 nucleotides read TGTGCCAGCAGCGTAGACCTGCAGCAAGAGACCCAGTACTTC. Amino acid sequence: CASSVDLQQETQYF. The rearrangement uses TRBV9 and TRBJ2-5; D ambiguous. Germline lookup yields CDR1 SGDLS and CDR2 YYNGEE. The CDR3 length is 14 residues. Trimming shortened V by 0 bases and J by 2 bases, and 8 bases separated the two germline ends. Variable domain in full (rest from reference TRBV9 and TRBJ2-5): DSGVTQTPKHLITATGQRVTLRCSPRSGDLSVYWYQQSLDQGLQFLIQYYNGEERAKGNILERFSAQQFPDLHSELNLSSLELGDSALYFCASSVDLQQETQYFGPGTRLLVL.

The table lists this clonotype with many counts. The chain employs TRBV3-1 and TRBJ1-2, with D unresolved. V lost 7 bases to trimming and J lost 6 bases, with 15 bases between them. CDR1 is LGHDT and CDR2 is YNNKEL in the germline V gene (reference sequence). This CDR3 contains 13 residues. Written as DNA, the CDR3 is TGTGCCAGCACTTTCTCGGCCAGTGATGGCTACACCTTC. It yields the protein CASTFSASDGYTF.

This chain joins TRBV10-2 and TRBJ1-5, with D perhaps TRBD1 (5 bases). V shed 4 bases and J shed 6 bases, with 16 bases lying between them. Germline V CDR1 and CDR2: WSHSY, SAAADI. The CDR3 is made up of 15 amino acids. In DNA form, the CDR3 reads TGCGCCAGCAGTGCCGGGACCGGGGCCCGTCAGCCCCAGCATTTT. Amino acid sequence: CASSAGTGARQPQHF.

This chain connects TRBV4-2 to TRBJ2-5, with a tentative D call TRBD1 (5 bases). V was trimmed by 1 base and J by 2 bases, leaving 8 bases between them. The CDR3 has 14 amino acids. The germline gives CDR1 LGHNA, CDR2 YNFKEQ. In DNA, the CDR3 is TGTGCCAGCAGCCAAGGACAGATTCAAGAGACCCAGTACTTC. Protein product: CASSQGQIQETQYF.

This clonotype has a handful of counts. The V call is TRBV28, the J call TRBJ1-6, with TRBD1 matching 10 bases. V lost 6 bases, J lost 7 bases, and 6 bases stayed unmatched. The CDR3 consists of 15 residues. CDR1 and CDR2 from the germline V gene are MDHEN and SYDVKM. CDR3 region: CASSPPGQGNSPLHF. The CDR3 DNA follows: TGTGCCAGCAGCCCACCGGGACAGGGGAATTCACCCCTCCACTTT. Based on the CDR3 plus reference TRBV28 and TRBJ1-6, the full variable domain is DVKVTQSSRYLVKRTGEKVFLECVQDMDHENMFWYRQDPGLGLRLIYFSYDVKMKEKGDIPEGYSVSREKKERFSLILESASTNQTSMYLCASSPPGQGNSPLHFGNGTRLTVT.

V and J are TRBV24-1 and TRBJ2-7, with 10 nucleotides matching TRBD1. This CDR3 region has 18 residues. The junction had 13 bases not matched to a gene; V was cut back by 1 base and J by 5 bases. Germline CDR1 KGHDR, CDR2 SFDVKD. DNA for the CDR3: TGTGCCACCAGTGATTTAACTACCCCGGGACAGGGGTCCCACGAGCAGTACTTC. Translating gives CATSDLTTPGQGSHEQYF.